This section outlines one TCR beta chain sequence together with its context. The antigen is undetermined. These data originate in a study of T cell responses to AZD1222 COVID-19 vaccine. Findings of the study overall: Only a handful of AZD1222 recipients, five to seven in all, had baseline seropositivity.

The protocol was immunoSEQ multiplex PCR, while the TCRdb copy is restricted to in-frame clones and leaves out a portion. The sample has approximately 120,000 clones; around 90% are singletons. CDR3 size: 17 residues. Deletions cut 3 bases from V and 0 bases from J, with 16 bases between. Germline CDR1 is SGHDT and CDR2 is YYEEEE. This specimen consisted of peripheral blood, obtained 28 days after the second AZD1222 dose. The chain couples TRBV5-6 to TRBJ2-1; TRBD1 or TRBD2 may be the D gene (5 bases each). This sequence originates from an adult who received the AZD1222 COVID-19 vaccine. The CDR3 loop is CASSSFGGHHSYNEQFF. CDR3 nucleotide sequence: TGTGCCAGCAGCTCCTTTGGGGGTCACCACTCCTACAATGAGCAGTTCTTC.